Sequencing of this T cell receptor (beta chain) was carried out in a study of blood T cells in healthy people across ages. Worth noting for this clonotype: Its antigen is unknown.

Whole-study results and caveats: TCR beta diversity correlated strongly with naive T cell percentage.

The authors drew about 9.5 milliliters of peripheral blood from each donor. This CDR3 is built from 21 residues. The V and J ends lost 4 bases and 4 bases, in that order; junction bases with no gene match: 24. The V gene's germline CDR1 is SGDLS and CDR2 YYNGEE. Primed by a sample-barcoded 5' primer and a J-beta primer mix, a second PCR proceeded for about 6 to 11 cycles. TCRdb reanalysed the 5' RACE reads using MiXCR and keeps one entry per CDR3 protein. The table includes roughly 720,000 distinct CDR3 sequences, approximately 53% detected once. The receptor's source is a man at least 80 years old in good health. The V and J genes are TRBV9 and TRBJ2-3, with 10 bases fitting TRBD1. The specimen was blood. In nucleotides, the CDR3 is TGTGCCAGCAGCACCCCGGGACAGGGGTATGAGGCGGGGACCCTCCCAGATACGCAGTATTTT. Encoded protein: CASSTPGQGYEAGTLPDTQYF. The variable domain in full, completed from reference TRBV9 and TRBJ2-3, reads DSGVTQTPKHLITATGQRVTLRCSPRSGDLSVYWYQQSLDQGLQFLIQYYNGEERAKGNILERFSAQQFPDLHSELNLSSLELGDSALYFCASSTPGQGYEAGTLPDTQYFGPGTRLTVL.